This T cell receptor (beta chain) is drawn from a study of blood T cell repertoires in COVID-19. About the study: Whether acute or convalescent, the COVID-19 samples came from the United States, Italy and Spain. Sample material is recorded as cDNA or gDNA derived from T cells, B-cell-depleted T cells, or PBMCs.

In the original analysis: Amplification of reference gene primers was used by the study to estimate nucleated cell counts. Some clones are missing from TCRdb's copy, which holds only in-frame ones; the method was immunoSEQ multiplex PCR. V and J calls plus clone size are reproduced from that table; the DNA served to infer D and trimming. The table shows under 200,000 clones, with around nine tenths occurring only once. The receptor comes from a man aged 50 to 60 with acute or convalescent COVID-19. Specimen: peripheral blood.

CDR3 in DNA: TGTGCCAGCAGTTTAGGGACAGGGCTAAGCAATCAGCCCCAGCATTTT. Its protein is CASSLGTGLSNQPQHF. The chain uses TRBV27 and TRBJ1-5; TRBD1 matches at 9 bases. V lost 2 bases, J lost 1 base, and 3 bases stayed unmatched. Germline CDR1 is MNHEY and CDR2 is SMNVEV (reference sequence). This CDR3 comprises 16 residues.